The rows below give T cell receptor beta chains drawn from one sample of a study of T-cell memory formation after mild COVID-19. TCRdb used MiXCR to reprocess the 5' RACE reads, holding one entry per CDR3 protein. The repertoire holds 400,000 to 450,000 distinct CDR3 sequences, with approximately 18% as singletons. Sequenced sample: PBMCs or a T cell subset sorted from them (not recorded which). The receptors were sampled from a young man who had mild COVID-19 (a few samples of this study predate the infection). Cell type and time point are not known. Each CDR3 is given with its conserved first and last residue. D genes are given only for firm matches. A clone size is listed for some rows: how often the clone was seen (once, few, many), or a class if it is expanded.

V	J	length	D	size	DNA	CDR3
TRBV11-2	TRBJ1-1	16	-	few	TGTGCCAGCAACGACTTGGCATCCGGAGAGAACACTGAAGCTTTCTTT	CASNDLASGENTEAFF
TRBV15	TRBJ2-2	15	-	few	TGTGCCACCAGCAGAGACCTGCTGGCCACCGGGGAGCTGTTTTTT	CATSRDLLATGELFF
TRBV12-3/TRBV12-4	TRBJ1-5	16	-	-	TGTGCCAGCAGTTTTTTTGGGGGTTATAGCAATCAGCCCCAGAATTTT	CASSFFGGYSNQPQNF
TRBV28	TRBJ1-6	17	-	few	TGTGCCAGCAGTACTCTAGCGTGGAGCTCCTATAATTCACCCCTCCACTTT	CASSTLAWSSYNSPLHF
TRBV19	TRBJ2-7	13	-	-	TGTGCCAGTAGTACGACAGTTTTCTACGAGCAGTACTTC	CASSTTVFYEQYF
TRBV19	TRBJ2-5	14	-	few	TGTGCCAGTAGCCCCAGACTAGTGAGAGAGACCCAGTACTTC	CASSPRLVRETQYF
TRBV6-5	TRBJ1-1	15	-	few	TGTGCCAGCAGGTTGGGTTGGCGGACGAACACTGAAGCTTTCTTT	CASRLGWRTNTEAFF
TRBV18	TRBJ1-1	15	TRBD1	few	TGTGCCAGCTCACCACGGGAGTCAGGGGGCACTGAAGCTTTCTTT	CASSPRESGGTEAFF
TRBV7-2	TRBJ1-5	14	-	-	TGTGCCAGCAGCATACAGGGCGGCGATCAGCCCCAGCATTTT	CASSIQGGDQPQHF
TRBV7-2	TRBJ2-2	16	-	-	TGTGCCAGCACCGCTTGGGTCGGAGCGGGCTCCGGGGAGCTGTTTTTT	CASTAWVGAGSGELFF
TRBV24-1	TRBJ1-2	15	-	-	TGTGCCACCAGTGATCCCGGGACGGAATTTCGAGGCTACACCTTC	CATSDPGTEFRGYTF
TRBV5-1	TRBJ1-1	14	-	few	TGCGCCAGCAGCTTGGGAGGCGGGACCGGTTTGGTTTTCTTT	CASSLGGGTGLVFF
TRBV5-1	TRBJ2-3	16	TRBD2	few	TGCGCCAGCAGCTTGGCCCCGGGACTAGCGACAGATACGCAGTATTTT	CASSLAPGLATDTQYF
TRBV20-1	TRBJ1-1	14	TRBD1	-	TGCAGTGCTAGGATCCCAGGGGGGAACACTGAAGCTTTCTTT	CSARIPGGNTEAFF
TRBV12-3/TRBV12-4	TRBJ2-5	14	TRBD1	many	TGTGCCAGCAGTTTAGACAGGGGCCGGGAGACCCAGTACTTC	CASSLDRGRETQYF
TRBV10-3	TRBJ1-6	15	-	few	TGTGCCATCAGTTCGGACAGCAATGGGGGGTCACCCCTCCACTTT	CAISSDSNGGSPLHF
TRBV4-3	TRBJ1-2	17	-	few	TGCGCCAGCAGCCAAGATCCCCGCCCGGGACCTAACTATGGCTACACCTTC	CASSQDPRPGPNYGYTF
TRBV28	TRBJ2-5	15	-	few	TGTGCCAGCAGTCTCCCTCTAGTGGCACAAGAGACCCAGTACTTC	CASSLPLVAQETQYF
TRBV27	TRBJ2-7	14	-	few	TGTGCCAGCAGTCGGACGGTGGGGTCGGACGAGCAGTACTTC	CASSRTVGSDEQYF
TRBV20-1	TRBJ2-5	15	TRBD2	few	TGCAGCGGAGCTATAGCGGGGGGGCCGCGGGAGACCCAGTACTTC	CSGAIAGGPRETQYF
TRBV19	TRBJ1-4	17	TRBD1	-	TGTGCCAGTAGTATAGATCCGCGGGACAGGGGGCGTGAAAAACTGTTTTTT	CASSIDPRDRGREKLFF
TRBV27	TRBJ2-5	17	TRBD2	-	TGTGCCAGCAGTTCCGCACGACTAGCACGACTTCCAGAGACCCAGTACTTC	CASSSARLARLPETQYF
TRBV30	TRBJ1-2	19	TRBD1	-	TGTGCCTGGAGAATAAAGCAGAGACAGGGGCGAATCGAAAACTATGGCTACACCTTC	CAWRIKQRQGRIENYGYTF
TRBV7-2	TRBJ2-7	16	TRBD2	-	TGTGCCAGCAGCCCCGGACTAGCGGGGGGCCTCTACGAGCAGTACTTC	CASSPGLAGGLYEQYF